A selection of T cell receptor beta chains follows, all from one sample in a study of monozygotic twins with inflammatory bowel disease. TCRdb reprocessed the 5' RACE reads and keeps a single row for each CDR3 protein, giving no DNA. The sample data list 300,000 to 350,000 distinct CDR3 sequences. The sequencing sample was made of blood. The origin of the receptors is a human donor with ulcerative colitis or Crohn's disease, or a healthy co-twin of an affected twin (not recorded which). CDR3s include the opening cysteine and the closing phenylalanine or tryptophan.

J | V | CDR3
TRBJ1-1 | TRBV28 | CASSLVSRGLFF
TRBJ2-3 | TRBV29-1 | CSVDGGTDTQYF
TRBJ2-1 | TRBV5-1 | CASSLEAGAYNEQFF
TRBJ2-1 | TRBV4-2 | CVSSQDPQVRGSSYNEQFF
TRBJ2-2 | TRBV10-3 | CAISLGTSANTGELFF
TRBJ2-2 | TRBV28 | CASSLVVPGLGNTGELFF
TRBJ2-2 | TRBV11-2 | CASSSPGTSGTGELFF
TRBJ1-5 | TRBV10-2 | CASSGATGNQPQHF
TRBJ1-4 | TRBV20-1 | CSARTVATNEKLFF
TRBJ2-1 | TRBV5-4 | CASSPVPKSDEQFF
TRBJ2-3 | TRBV5-5 | CASSYPTDTQYF
TRBJ2-7 | TRBV29-1 | CSVVRDRGTYEQYF
TRBJ2-7 | TRBV7-9 | CASSPKFPAVAYEQYF
TRBJ2-1 | TRBV29-1 | CSVPGLADISSYNEQFF
TRBJ1-6 | TRBV7-9 | CASTPLGGTYNSPLHF
TRBJ2-7 | TRBV7-9 | CASTPIPSYEQYF
TRBJ2-5 | TRBV5-4 | CASSPGLAQETQYF
TRBJ2-3 | TRBV2 | CASSAYQGPDTQYF
TRBJ2-2 | TRBV28 | CASGKLAPGELFF
TRBJ2-5 | TRBV20-1 | CSARGTGGSETQYF
TRBJ2-5 | TRBV10-3 | CAISGRGGGDVETQYF
TRBJ1-2 | TRBV9 | CASSPRSGGIYGYTF
TRBJ1-5 | TRBV30 | CAWRPRGEYQPQHF
TRBJ2-1 | TRBV7-8 | CASRLGPEQFF
TRBJ1-2 | TRBV28 | CASSRQGYYGYTF
TRBJ2-5 | TRBV7-8 | CASSYLGLAGTQYF
TRBJ2-7 | TRBV6-1 | CASSGQGLSEQYF
TRBJ2-7 | TRBV5-1 | CASRTGTGGYEQYF
TRBJ2-1 | TRBV7-3 | CASSLTGTGAKNEQFF
TRBJ1-4 | TRBV5-1 | CASSSGALAGNEKLFF
TRBJ2-7 | TRBV6-1 | CASRFPGASYEQYF
TRBJ2-1 | TRBV23-1 | CASSQGDRYNEQFF
TRBJ2-3 | TRBV20-1 | CSAGRALNTQYF
TRBJ2-7 | TRBV2 | CAGGTGALYEQYF
TRBJ2-5 | TRBV7-2 | CASSFTNWQETQYF
TRBJ2-5 | TRBV5-1 | CASSPGDRATETQYF
TRBJ2-1 | TRBV7-2 | CASSLPPIVHEQFF
TRBJ1-1 | TRBV6-1 | CASRGDRGRTTEAFF